A single sample is the source of the 14 T cell receptor beta chains below, sequenced in a study of shared clonotypes between healthy human individuals. The data were produced by immunoSEQ multiplex PCR, yet TCRdb's version contains in-frame clones alone and is incomplete. The repertoire holds hundreds of thousands of clones, with roughly 77% as singletons. Input material: PBMCs. The receptors shown here come from a woman in her 40s in good health. Some clones in this sample may be carry-over from other donors' samples.

The J gene is TRBJ2-7, the V gene TRBV4-2; 10 positions agree with TRBD2. V was clipped by 0 bases and J by 7 bases; unmatched bases: 9. Germline loops: CDR1 LGHNA, CDR2 YNFKEQ. The CDR3 is made up of 16 amino acids. The CDR3 sequence is CASSQDLASGSREQYF. DNA for the CDR3: TGTGCCAGCAGCCAAGATTTGGCTAGCGGGAGTAGGGAGCAGTACTTC.

The chain recombines TRBV27 with TRBJ2-1, with 9 bases fitting TRBD2. The germline gives CDR1 MNHEY, CDR2 SMNVEV (reference sequence). Trimming removed 3 bases from V and 7 bases from J; junction bases left unmatched: 10. The CDR3 extends over 16 amino acids. CDR3 in DNA: TGTGCCAGCAGTTTTTTGGCGGGAGGGCCTCTTAATGAGCAGTTCTTC. It encodes CASSFLAGGPLNEQFF.

Written as DNA, the CDR3 is TGTGCCACTCATACGGGGGGGCGAGCCTACGAGCAGTACTTC. It specifies CATHTGGRAYEQYF. The rearrangement joins TRBV28 to TRBJ2-7; 8 positions match TRBD2. From germline, CDR1 is MDHEN and CDR2 SYDVKM. The CDR3 sequence is 14 residues long. Losses at the gene ends were 10 bases for V and 2 bases for J; bases not matched to a gene: 10.

This clone was seen more than once but under ten times. The chain combines TRBV30 with TRBJ1-1; D remains unclear. V lost 3 bases and J 0 bases, leaving 11 bases between the germline ends. Germline-derived CDR1 and CDR2 are GTSNPN and SVGIG (reference sequence). There are 14 residues in the CDR3. CDR3 nucleotide sequence: TGTGCCTGGAGACAGTCCGACATGAACACTGAAGCTTTCTTT. Protein: CAWRQSDMNTEAFF.

This chain uses TRBV2 with TRBJ2-2; 8 positions match TRBD2. Germline V gene data show CDR1 as SNHLY and CDR2 as FYNNEI. V shed 7 bases and J 5 bases; nucleotides not matched to a gene: 12. CDR3 length equals 16 residues. The CDR3 sequence is CASTEEAGEWTGELFF. CDR3 coding DNA: TGTGCCAGCACCGAGGAAGCGGGAGAATGGACCGGGGAGCTGTTTTTT.

This clone was counted only a few times. DNA of the CDR3: TGTGCCAGCAGCTTAAGCCAAAGCTCCTACGAGCAGTACTTC. Its protein is CASSLSQSSYEQYF. The chain is built from TRBV11-2 and TRBJ2-7; unclear D gene. Looked up from germline, CDR1 is SGHAT and CDR2 is FQNNGV. The ends were cut back, 2 bases at V and 0 bases at J, with 8 bases in the middle. This CDR3 has 14 residues.

The V call is TRBV18, the J call TRBJ1-2; 9 nucleotides agree with TRBD1. The CDR3 loop spans 16 amino acids. J gave up 8 bases and V 3 bases, and 13 bases lay outside the gene matches. The germline CDR1 and CDR2 sequences are KGHSH and LQKENI. CDR3 nucleotides: TGTGCCAGCTCACCCACCAGGACAGGGGTTCGAGGGGGCTACACCTTC. This codes for CASSPTRTGVRGGYTF.

V and J are TRBV11-2 and TRBJ1-1; tentatively, D is TRBD1 (6 bases). This CDR3 has 15 residues. Trimming stripped 3 bases from V and 4 bases from J, with 15 bases between. CDR1 SGHAT and CDR2 FQNNGV come from the germline V gene. The CDR3 coding sequence is TGTGCCAGCAGCTTCCCAGGGGCGTGGGTCACTGAAGCTTTCTTT. As protein: CASSFPGAWVTEAFF.

The chain couples TRBV30 to TRBJ2-3, with 12 bases aligning to TRBD2. V was clipped by 3 bases and J by 3 bases; unmatched bases: 4. The germline V gene encodes CDR1 GTSNPN and CDR2 SVGIG (reference sequence). The CDR3 runs to 15 residues. This CDR3 reads CAWSVLAGGTDTQYF. The DNA of the CDR3 is TGTGCCTGGAGCGTACTAGCGGGAGGTACAGATACGCAGTATTTT.

The chain uses TRBV4-3 and TRBJ2-1, with 12 bases lining up with TRBD2. This CDR3 comprises 16 residues. The germline gives CDR1 LGHNA, CDR2 YSLEER. J gave up 6 bases and V 1 base, and 4 bases lay outside the gene matches. The CDR3 loop reads CASSQGRLAGANEQFF. For the CDR3, the DNA is TGCGCCAGCAGCCAAGGACGACTAGCGGGAGCCAATGAGCAGTTCTTC.

This clone came up once. This likely came from a read error, as a far larger clone is one base away. The CDR3 sequence: CASSPRDTNCEQYF. CDR3 DNA sequence: TGTGCCAGCAGCCCACGGGACACAAACTGCGAGCAGTACTTC. The chain employs TRBV7-2 and TRBJ2-7; the D gene is possibly TRBD1 (6 bases). The CDR3 is 14 amino acids. Germline V gene sequence: CDR1 SGHTA, CDR2 FQGNSA. Trimming removed 5 bases from V and 6 bases from J, with 17 bases in between.

The chain joins TRBV5-6 to TRBJ2-1, with 7 bases aligning to TRBD2. This CDR3 region has 16 residues. V was clipped by 0 bases and J by 12 bases; unmatched bases: 15. Germline lookup yields CDR1 SGHDT and CDR2 YYEEEE. The CDR3 coding sequence is TGTGCCAGCAGCTTGGCTGCAGGGTCCGGCGGGGGAGCGCAGTTCTTC. This translates into CASSLAAGSGGGAQFF. Variable domain in full (rest from reference TRBV5-6 and TRBJ2-1): DAGVTQSPTHLIKTRGQQVTLRCSPKSGHDTVSWYQQALGQGPQFIFQYYEEEERQRGNFPDRFSGHQFPNYSSELNVNALLLGDSALYLCASSLAAGSGGGAQFFGPGTRLTVL.

This clone showed up many times. V is TRBV18 and J is TRBJ1-3; 7 bases are shared with TRBD1. With V trimmed by 6 bases and J by 0 bases, 5 bases remained unmatched. Germline assignment: CDR1 KGHSH and CDR2 LQKENI. There are 15 residues in the CDR3. CDR3: CASSRDSLSGNTIYF. CDR3 nucleotide sequence: TGTGCCAGCTCCCGGGACAGTCTCTCTGGAAACACCATATATTTT. The whole variable domain, filled in from reference TRBV18 and TRBJ1-3, reads NAGVMQNPRHLVRRRGQEARLRCSPMKGHSHVYWYRQLPEEGLKFMVYLQKENIIDESGMPKERFSAEFPKEGPSILRIQQVVRGDSAAYFCASSRDSLSGNTIYFGEGSWLTVV.

This CDR3 is CASSELVSTDTQYF. The CDR3 region has the DNA TGTGCCAGCAGTGAACTAGTGAGCACAGATACGCAGTATTTT. This chain uses TRBV2 with TRBJ2-3; D gene unclear. Trimming shortened V by 2 bases and J by 0 bases, and 6 bases separated the two germline ends. The CDR3 contains 14 residues. Germline V gives CDR1 SNHLY, CDR2 FYNNEI.